What follows is one T cell receptor (beta chain) and its context. In the authors' workflow: Estimated nucleated cell counts came from reference gene primer amplification. Profiled with immunoSEQ multiplex PCR; TCRdb holds only in-frame clones, not every one. From that table come the V and J calls and clone size; the DNA was used to work out D and trimming. The data show around 92,000 clones, less than 85% seen once. CDR3 length: 16 amino acids. The V and J ends lost 1 base and 3 bases respectively, with 10 bases between them. The germline CDR1 and CDR2 sequences are PRHDT and FYEKMQ (reference sequence). This entry comes from a study of blood T cell repertoires in COVID-19.

This clonotype originated in a man between 65 and 85 years old with COVID-19, enrolled during active disease. V and J are TRBV13 and TRBJ1-6, with no clear D. The sequenced sample was peripheral blood. The CDR3 sequence: CASSLVGAGYNSPLHF. The CDR3 nucleotides read TGTGCCAGCAGCTTAGTTGGAGCCGGCTATAATTCACCCCTCCACTTT. Using reference TRBV13 and TRBJ1-6 for the parts outside the CDR3, the full variable domain is AAGVIQSPRHLIKEKRETATLKCYPIPRHDTVYWYQQGPGQDPQFLISFYEKMQSDKGSIPDRFSAQQFSDYHSELNMSSLELGDSALYFCASSLVGAGYNSPLHFGNGTRLTVT.